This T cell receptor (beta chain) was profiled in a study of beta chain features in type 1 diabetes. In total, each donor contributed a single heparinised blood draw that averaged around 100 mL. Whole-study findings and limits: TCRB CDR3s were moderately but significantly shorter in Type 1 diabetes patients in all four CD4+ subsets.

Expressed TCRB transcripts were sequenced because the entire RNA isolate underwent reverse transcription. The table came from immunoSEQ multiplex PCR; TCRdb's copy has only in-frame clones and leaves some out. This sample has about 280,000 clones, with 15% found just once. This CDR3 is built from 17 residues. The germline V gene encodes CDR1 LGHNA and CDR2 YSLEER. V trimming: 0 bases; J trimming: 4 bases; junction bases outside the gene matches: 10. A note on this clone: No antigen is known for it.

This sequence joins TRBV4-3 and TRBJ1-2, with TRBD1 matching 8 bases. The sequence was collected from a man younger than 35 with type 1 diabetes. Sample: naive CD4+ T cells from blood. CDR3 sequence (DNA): TGCGCCAGCAGCCAAGAGAGAGTGTCAGGGGGCGCCTATGGCTACACCTTC. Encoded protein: CASSQERVSGGAYGYTF.